The 9 T cell receptor beta chains in this list originate from one sample, sequenced in a study of cytomegalovirus exposure and HLA in healthy donors. Data came from immunoSEQ multiplex PCR; TCRdb stores just in-frame clones and leaves some out. There are 150,000 to 200,000 clones in the sample; about 89% occur only once, and 3% to 3.5% lies in the top ten. The sequenced sample was PBMCs. These receptors came from a woman between 18 and 29 years old in good health and CMV-seropositive.

The rearrangement links TRBV5-4 to TRBJ2-7, with 9 bases aligning to TRBD1. The germline V gene encodes CDR1 SGHNT and CDR2 YYREEE (reference sequence). V lost 1 base to trimming and J lost 4 bases; unmatched junction nucleotides: 3. The CDR3 totals 14 residues. CDR3 region: CASSLSTGGYEQYF. CDR3 nucleotides: TGTGCCAGCAGCTTGTCGACAGGGGGATACGAGCAGTACTTC.

The chain links TRBV9 to TRBJ1-2; 8 bases map to TRBD1. V gave up 3 bases and J gave up 2 bases; unmatched junction bases: 3. CDR3 length: 14 residues. CDR1 and CDR2 from the germline V gene are SGDLS and YYNGEE. In nucleotides, the CDR3 is TGTGCCAGCAGCGCGGGACAGGCCAACTATGGCTACACCTTC. Translated: CASSAGQANYGYTF.

Judged by abundance, this clone is medium-sized. The chain couples TRBV18 to TRBJ2-1, with a possible D match to TRBD2 (6 bases). V was clipped by 4 bases and J by 11 bases, with 12 bases between them. Germline V gives CDR1 KGHSH, CDR2 LQKENI. The CDR3 has 12 residues. CDR3 protein: CASSLEGGKQFF. CDR3 bases: TGTGCCAGCTCACTAGAGGGAGGCAAGCAGTTCTTC.

This chain's CDR3 is CASSPDLHRELFF. The CDR3 DNA reads TGCGCCAGCAGTCCAGACTTACACCGGGAGCTGTTTTTT. This chain connects TRBV10-2 to TRBJ2-2; D ambiguous. The length of the CDR3 is 13 residues. Germline V gene data show CDR1 as WSHSY and CDR2 as SAAADI. With 5 bases removed from V and 9 bases from J, the gap between germline ends came to 13 bases.

This clone was seen a few times. V and J are TRBV5-4 and TRBJ2-2; 9 bases match TRBD2. Germline trimming cut 4 bases from V and 7 bases from J; bases unmatched to any gene: 8. Germline V gene lookup returns CDR1 SGHNT and CDR2 YYREEE (reference sequence). The CDR3 contains 15 residues. CDR3 protein: CASSLSGRSSGELFF. In nucleotides, the CDR3 is TGTGCCAGCAGCCTTAGCGGGAGATCGAGCGGGGAGCTGTTTTTT.

The chain links TRBV9 to TRBJ2-7; D possibly corresponds to TRBD2 (6 bases). Germline V gene data show CDR1 as SGDLS and CDR2 as YYNGEE. The CDR3 is made up of 16 amino acids. V was shortened by 0 bases and J by 1 base, with 14 bases between the two germline ends. The DNA for the CDR3 is TGTGCCAGCAGCGTAGGTGGGGAGGTAGGATCCTACGAGCAGTACTTC. It specifies CASSVGGEVGSYEQYF. Full variable domain (rest looked up from reference TRBV9 and TRBJ2-7): DSGVTQTPKHLITATGQRVTLRCSPRSGDLSVYWYQQSLDQGLQFLIQYYNGEERAKGNILERFSAQQFPDLHSELNLSSLELGDSALYFCASSVGGEVGSYEQYFGPGTRLTVT.

This chain connects TRBV4-3 to TRBJ2-1, with 10 nucleotides matching TRBD2. CDR3 length: 17 residues. Looked up from germline, CDR1 is LGHNA and CDR2 is YSLEER. The V segment lost 0 bases and the J segment 1 base; nucleotides outside the gene matches: 3. The CDR3 here is CASSQDPSGSSYNEQFF. DNA of the CDR3: TGCGCCAGCAGCCAAGATCCTAGCGGGAGTTCCTACAATGAGCAGTTCTTC.

V and J are TRBV27 and TRBJ2-7; D is possibly TRBD2 (7 bases). The germline V and J ends were trimmed by 2 bases and 4 bases, with 12 bases remaining between them. CDR1 and CDR2 (germline): MNHEY, SMNVEV (reference sequence). The CDR3 length is 14 residues. The CDR3 loop is CASSLKGGGYEQYF. In nucleotides, the CDR3 is TGTGCCAGCAGTTTAAAGGGGGGGGGATACGAGCAGTACTTC.

The rearrangement joins TRBV19 to TRBJ1-1, with D possibly being TRBD1 (5 bases). From germline, CDR1 is LNHDA and CDR2 SQIVND (reference sequence). Trimming shortened V by 4 bases and J by 6 bases, and 18 bases separated the two germline ends. This CDR3 spans 15 amino acids. CDR3 region: CASSKGARGVAEAFF. The CDR3 DNA sequence: TGTGCCAGTAGTAAAGGGGCGCGGGGGGTCGCTGAAGCTTTCTTT.